This TCR beta chain was profiled in a study of cytomegalovirus exposure and HLA in healthy donors. In its sample, this clone was seen once. Use of 60 Vbeta and 13 Jbeta primers characterized the PCR. The data were produced by immunoSEQ multiplex PCR, yet TCRdb's version contains in-frame clones alone and is incomplete. The table lists 140,000 to 150,000 clones, around 80% of them singletons, with more than 2% in the top ten. Input material: PBMCs. This sequence was found in a boy aged 2 to 10 in good health and CMV-seronegative.

The CDR3: CASSEYGQDTQYF. CDR3 coding DNA: TGTGCCAGCAGTGAATACGGTCAAGATACGCAGTATTTT. The rearrangement uses TRBV6-5 and TRBJ2-3; D not resolved. There are 13 residues in the CDR3. Trimming stripped 5 bases from V and 5 bases from J, with 11 bases between. CDR1 and CDR2 from the germline V gene are MNHEY and SVGAGI.